This T cell receptor (beta chain) emerged from a study of early T cells in non-severe SARS-CoV-2 infection. Study background: The study sequenced bulk RNA from unsorted whole blood, with chains unpaired.

General observations from the study: A preference for anti-spike CD8 responses marked VDJdb matching, which missed private and CD4 specificities.

Concerning this clonotype itself: Its cognate antigen is unknown.

Molecules of cDNA were individually given unique molecular identifiers that were attached to them. TCRdb reanalysed the 5' RACE reads using MiXCR and keeps one entry per CDR3 protein. The repertoire holds 90,000 to 130,000 distinct CDR3 sequences, with 9.5% to 13% as singletons. CDR1 is SQVTM, CDR2 ANQGSEA, per germline. V lost 2 bases to trimming and J lost 5 bases, with 12 bases between them. This CDR3 comprises 13 residues. The sequence came from an adult who was a healthcare worker with PCR-confirmed SARS-CoV-2 infection or an uninfected control (not recorded which). The sequencing input was whole blood. The J gene is TRBJ2-5, the V gene TRBV29-1; no clear D gene. The CDR3, as DNA: TGCAGCGTTGAATCTGGGTGGGGTGAGACCCAGTACTTC. This codes for CSVESGWGETQYF. The whole variable domain, remainder taken from reference TRBV29-1 and TRBJ2-5, is SAVISQKPSRDICQRGTSLTIQCQVDSQVTMMFWYRQQPGQSLTLIATANQGSEATYESGFVIDKFPISRPNLTFSTLTVSNMSPEDSSIYLCSVESGWGETQYFGPGTRLLVL.